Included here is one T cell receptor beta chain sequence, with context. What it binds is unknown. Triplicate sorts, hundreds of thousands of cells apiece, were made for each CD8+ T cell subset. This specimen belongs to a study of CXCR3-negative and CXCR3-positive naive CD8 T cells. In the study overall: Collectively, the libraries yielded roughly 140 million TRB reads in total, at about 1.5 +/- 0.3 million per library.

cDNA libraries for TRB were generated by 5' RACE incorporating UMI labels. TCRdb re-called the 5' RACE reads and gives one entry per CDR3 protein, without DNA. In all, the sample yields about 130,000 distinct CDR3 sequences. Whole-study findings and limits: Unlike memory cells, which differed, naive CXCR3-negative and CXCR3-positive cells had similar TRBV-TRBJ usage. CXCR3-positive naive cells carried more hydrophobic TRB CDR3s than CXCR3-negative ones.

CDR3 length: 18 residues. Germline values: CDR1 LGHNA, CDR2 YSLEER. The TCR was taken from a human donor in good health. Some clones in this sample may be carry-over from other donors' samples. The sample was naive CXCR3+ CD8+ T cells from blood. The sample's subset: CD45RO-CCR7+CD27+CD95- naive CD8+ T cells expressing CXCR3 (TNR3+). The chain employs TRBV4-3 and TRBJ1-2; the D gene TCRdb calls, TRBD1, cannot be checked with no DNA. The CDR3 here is CASSQDSLEGQGAYGYTF.